One TCR beta chain is described in this entry. Its specific antigen is unknown. Base quality data are lacking; no much larger clone is found one base away. This sample was taken from a study of blood T cell repertoires in COVID-19 (TCRdb year 2020). Looking at the study overall: Samples covering the acute and convalescent phases of COVID-19 were provided by collaborators in the United States, Italy and Spain. Subjects who had been exposed to COVID-19, were actively infected with it, or had recovered from it provided the deeply sampled blood TCRbeta repertoires that made up the dataset. Sample metadata almost always included a de-identified subject ID, COVID-19 status, age in years and sex. The samples were drawn from two sources: the first 160 participants of the ongoing ImmuneRACE study, and 1,000 to 1,500 subjects contributed by 6 global collaborators. Where available, HLA class I and class II types were taken from metadata supplied by the sample provider and were not determined by assay-based typing. The repertoires were released in a freely available public database meant as a resource for research on the immune response to SARS-CoV-2. The material from the prospective study consisted of cDNA or gDNA derived from T cells, B-cell-depleted T cells, or PBMCs. The study at large found these results: Clinical and demographic metadata were provided uncurated, with the amount varying by source and participant.

The cysteine opens and the phenylalanine closes a CDR3 of 13 amino acids. The entry retains the CDR3 DNA only, 39 bases that are in frame from base 1. V is shortened by 1 base, J by 4 bases, and the region joining them spans 7 bases. CDR1 and CDR2 (SGHTA, FQGNSA) derive from the germline V gene. Participants in the prospective study were aged about 18 to 95 years, lived in 20 to 30 United States geographic areas, and enrolled through a virtual design. Cohort assignment in the prospective study relied on participant-reported clinical history from a screening survey and a study questionnaire. For ImmuneRACE Cohort 3, a participant was defined as recovered based on two consecutive negative NP/OP PCR tests, clearance by a healthcare professional, or resolution of symptoms. In the prospective study, whole blood, serum and a nasopharyngeal or oropharyngeal swab were collected from each participant by mobile phlebotomists. Additional blood draws and questionnaires over an approximately two-month period could optionally be provided by prospective study participants. Prospective study blood samples were shipped either frozen or at room temperature before DNA extraction.

TCRbeta CDR3 regions were amplified from genomic DNA by means of the immunoSEQ Assay, a bias-controlled multiplex PCR. The original pipeline was this. Within the assay, amplification of reference gene primers was used to estimate how many nucleated cells each sample contained. Sequence reads were collapsed and filtered to measure the absolute abundance of every unique TCRbeta CDR3 rearrangement. Productive Simpson clonality was computed per sample as the square root of Simpson's diversity index over productive rearrangements. Drawn from immuneACCESS, this table holds only the in-frame rearrangements with V and J called that TCRdb kept. Clones are partly lost; checked studies trace under half to an unresolved V gene and leave the rest unexplained. V and J calls and clone size are those listed in that table; D and trimming were worked out from the DNA. Here the sample has 120,000 or so clones; 65% to 85% occur a single time. The ten largest clones represent around 4.2% of the sample.

Sequenced material: PBMCs or T cells enriched from blood (not recorded which). This TCR was recovered from a woman in her 30s who had recovered from COVID-19. The chain is assembled from TRBV7-2 and TRBJ1-2; the D gene identity is not certain. This receptor carries the CDR3 CASSLVGSYGYTF. The DNA reads TGTGCCAGCAGCTTAGTCGGGAGCTATGGCTACACCTTC.